Below are 11 T cell receptor beta chains sequenced from a single sample in a study of blood T cells in healthy people across ages. A second PCR, run for about 7 to 12 cycles, used a sample-barcoded 5' primer plus a J-beta primer mix. TCRdb analysed the 5' RACE reads with MiXCR anew, one entry per CDR3 protein. The sample holds around 1,900,000 distinct CDR3 sequences; 35% to 50% are singletons and the top ten take 20% to 25%. The sequencing sample was made of blood. The source of these receptors is a human donor in good health.

V usage is TRBV7-9 and J usage is TRBJ1-3; D is unclear. Trimming removed 4 bases from V and 8 bases from J, with 15 bases in between. Germline assignment: CDR1 SEHNR and CDR2 FQNEAQ (reference sequence). The CDR3 spans 14 residues. The CDR3 spells CASSSRWAGYTIYF. The CDR3 DNA reads TGTGCCAGCAGCTCCCGATGGGCTGGGTACACCATATATTTT. The full variable domain, rest sourced from reference TRBV7-9 and TRBJ1-3, is DTGVSQNPRHKITKRGQNVTFRCDPISEHNRLYWYRQTLGQGPEFLTYFQNEAQLEKSRLLSDRFSAERPKGSFSTLEIQRTEQGDSAMYLCASSSRWAGYTIYFGEGSWLTVV.

The V call is TRBV27, the J call TRBJ1-5, with 10 bases identical to TRBD1. This CDR3 is 16 amino acids long. With V trimmed by 5 bases and J by 5 bases, 9 bases remained unmatched. Germline V CDR1 and CDR2: MNHEY, SMNVEV (reference sequence). As DNA, the CDR3 is TGTGCCAGCAGTCCGCGGACAGGGGGTACCGATCAGCCCCAGCATTTT. Protein: CASSPRTGGTDQPQHF.

V gene TRBV12-3 or TRBV12-4 combines with J gene TRBJ2-5, with 15 bases aligning to TRBD2. CDR3 length equals 17 residues. Trimming at V came to 3 bases and at J to 7 bases, leaving 9 bases not matched to a gene. The CDR3 coding sequence is TGTGCCAGCAGTTTGGGACTAGCGGGGGGTACCGAAGGGACCCAGTACTTC. This codes for CASSLGLAGGTEGTQYF.

CDR3 DNA sequence: TGCAGTGCTTCGGGACAGGGTTCGTACAATGAGCAGTTCTTC. Amino acid sequence: CSASGQGSYNEQFF. This sequence joins TRBV20-1 and TRBJ2-1; 9 nucleotides match TRBD1. CDR3 size: 14 residues. The germline gives CDR1 DFQATT, CDR2 SNEGSKA (reference sequence). V gave up 5 bases and J gave up 4 bases; unmatched junction bases: 6.

The V and J genes are TRBV7-2 and TRBJ2-3; D not resolved. The germline V and J ends were trimmed by 5 bases and 6 bases, with 9 bases remaining between them. There are 12 residues in the CDR3. Germline V gene sequence: CDR1 SGHTA, CDR2 FQGNSA. As DNA, the CDR3 is TGTGCCAGCAGCATGAGTGCGGATACGCAGTATTTT. It yields the protein CASSMSADTQYF. Drawing the rest from reference TRBV7-2 and TRBJ2-3, the complete variable domain is GAGVSQSPSNKVTEKGKDVELRCDPISGHTALYWYRQSLGQGLEFLIYFQGNSAPDKSGLPSDRFSAERTGGSVSTLTIQRTQQEDSAVYLCASSMSADTQYFGPGTRLTVL.

This clonotype was counted between two and nine times. The chain employs TRBV5-1 and TRBJ2-3; D might be TRBD1 or TRBD2, each matching 5 bases. Germline CDR1 reads SGHRS; CDR2 reads YFSETQ. The CDR3 consists of 15 residues. V lost 4 bases and J 2 bases, leaving 14 bases between the germline ends. CDR3 DNA: TGCGCCAGCAGCAGGGACCCCGACGCCACAGATACGCAGTATTTT. It codes for CASSRDPDATDTQYF.

This clonotype has only a few counts. V is TRBV10-3 and J is TRBJ2-1; 8 bases are a match to TRBD2. The germline V gene has CDR1 ENHRY and CDR2 SYGVKD. Trimming cost V 0 bases and J 2 bases; bases outside gene matches: 3. The CDR3 length is 16 residues. In DNA, the CDR3 is TGTGCCATCAGTGAGTCCGGCGGGGGGCCCTACAATGAGCAGTTCTTC. Translated: CAISESGGGPYNEQFF.

This chain joins TRBV3-1 and TRBJ1-2; no definite D call. This CDR3 is 13 amino acids long. CDR1 and CDR2 (germline): LGHDT, YNNKEL (reference sequence). The germline V and J ends were trimmed by 0 bases and 8 bases, with 10 bases remaining between them. The CDR3 nucleotides read TGTGCCAGCAGCCAAGATGTCACGTACGGCTACACCTTC. Its protein is CASSQDVTYGYTF.

This clonotype was seen many times. The chain links TRBV20-1 to TRBJ2-7; 7 nucleotides line up with TRBD2. There are 15 residues in the CDR3. V gave up 7 bases and J gave up 4 bases; unmatched junction bases: 16. Germline-derived CDR1 and CDR2 are DFQATT and SNEGSKA (reference sequence). The CDR3 is CSVPPLAGGVYEQYF. The DNA for the CDR3 is TGCAGTGTTCCCCCCTTAGCGGGCGGGGTGTACGAGCAGTACTTC.

The chain is built from TRBV4-3 and TRBJ2-3, with 10 nucleotides matching TRBD2. Germline V gene lookup returns CDR1 LGHNA and CDR2 YSLEER. Germline trimming cut 0 bases from V and 7 bases from J; bases unmatched to any gene: 7. This CDR3 has 16 residues. CDR3 bases: TGCGCCAGCAGCCAAGAGCTAGCGGGGGCCCGCAATACGCAGTATTTT. Translation gives CASSQELAGARNTQYF.

The CDR3 region is CASSHGTGLLRGQYF. In DNA form, the CDR3 reads TGTGCCAGCAGCCACGGGACAGGGCTCCTTCGCGGGCAGTACTTC. The chain has TRBV12-3 or TRBV12-4 and TRBJ2-5, with TRBD1 identical over 9 bases. V dropped 6 bases and J dropped 11; count of bases not matched to a gene: 16. This CDR3 is 15 amino acids long.